The sequence of this TCR beta chain was determined in a study of tumor and adjacent non-tumor tissue in lung cancer. Study-level information: Each sample yielded approximately 4 million productive TCRbeta reads on average. The study's findings and limits: Tumor tissue had significantly higher TCR diversity than normal lung. Top 100 clones took a larger repertoire share in normal lung.

The library came from three nested PCR rounds adapted from ARM-PCR protocols. TCRdb analysed the multiplex PCR reads with MiXCR anew, one entry per CDR3 protein. This repertoire shows 95,000 to 150,000 distinct CDR3 sequences, roughly 67% found once; its top ten account for roughly 13%. The CDR3 spans 14 residues. CDR1 and CDR2 (germline): DFQATT, SNEGSKA (reference sequence). Trimming removed 4 bases from V and 4 bases from J, with 14 bases in between. The template was RNA from unsorted bulk tissue. Newly diagnosed lung cancer patients had thoracic surgery in China, August–late 2014, without prior chemotherapy. Turning to this clonotype: The antigen is unknown.

The sequenced sample consisted of lung tumor tissue. V is TRBV20-1 and J is TRBJ2-1, with D possibly TRBD2 on 6 matching bases. This TCR was recovered from a young man with non-small cell lung cancer. The CDR3: CSATNLGGYNEQFF. The CDR3 nucleotides are TGCAGTGCTACAAATCTGGGGGGTTACAATGAGCAGTTCTTC.